This TCR beta chain was recovered during a study of shared clonotypes between healthy human individuals. Across the study: Researchers drew samples from a couple of women and three men aged 18 to 49.

The data were produced by immunoSEQ multiplex PCR, yet TCRdb's version contains in-frame clones alone and is incomplete. The repertoire consists of millions of clones, with about 94% occurring once and the leading ten covering 0.85% to 1.3%. Germline CDR1 SEHNR, CDR2 FQNEAQ (reference sequence). V was cut by 5 bases and J by 9 bases, with 22 bases left in between. This CDR3 has 15 residues. CD45RO-negative, CCR7-selected cells formed the naive CD8 fraction, which excluded terminally differentiated effector memory CD45RA+ cells. What was sequenced was naive CD8+ T cells sorted from blood. The sequence was obtained from a man aged 18 to 29 in good health. This chain connects TRBV7-9 to TRBJ1-2, with a possible D match to TRBD1 (6 bases). CDR3 nucleotide sequence: TGTGCCAGCAGCCACCCGACAGGAACCTATGAACGCTACACCTTC. The encoded protein is CASSHPTGTYERYTF.